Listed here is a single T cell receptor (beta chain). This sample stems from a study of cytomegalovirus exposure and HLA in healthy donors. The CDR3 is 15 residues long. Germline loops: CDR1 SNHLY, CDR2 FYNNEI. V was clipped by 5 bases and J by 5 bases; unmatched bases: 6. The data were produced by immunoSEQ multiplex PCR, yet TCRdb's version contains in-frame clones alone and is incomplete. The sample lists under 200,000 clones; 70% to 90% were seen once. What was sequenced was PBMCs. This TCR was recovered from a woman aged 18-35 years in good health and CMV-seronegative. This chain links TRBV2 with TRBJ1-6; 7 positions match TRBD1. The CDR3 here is CASSKPGQNNSPLHF. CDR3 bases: TGTGCCAGCAGTAAGCCGGGACAGAATAATTCACCCCTCCACTTT.